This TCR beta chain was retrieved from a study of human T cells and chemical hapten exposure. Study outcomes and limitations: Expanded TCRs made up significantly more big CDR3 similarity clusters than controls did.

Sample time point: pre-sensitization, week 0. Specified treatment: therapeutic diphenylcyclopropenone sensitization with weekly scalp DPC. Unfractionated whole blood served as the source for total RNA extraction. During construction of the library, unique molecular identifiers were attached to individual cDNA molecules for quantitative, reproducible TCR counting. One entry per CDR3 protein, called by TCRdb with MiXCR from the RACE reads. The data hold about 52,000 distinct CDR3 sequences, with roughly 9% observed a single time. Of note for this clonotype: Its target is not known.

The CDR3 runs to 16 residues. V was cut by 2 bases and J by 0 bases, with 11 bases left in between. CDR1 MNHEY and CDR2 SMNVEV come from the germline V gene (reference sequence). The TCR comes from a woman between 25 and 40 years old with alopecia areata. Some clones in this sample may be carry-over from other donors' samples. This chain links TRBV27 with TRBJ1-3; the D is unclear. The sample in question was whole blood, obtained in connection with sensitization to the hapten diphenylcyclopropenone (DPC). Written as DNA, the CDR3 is TGTGCCAGCAGTTTAAGTCCGGACCACTCTGGAAACACCATATATTTT. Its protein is CASSLSPDHSGNTIYF.